Below, 6 T cell receptor beta chains from the same sample are listed, as sequenced in a study of cytomegalovirus exposure and HLA in healthy donors (TCRdb year 2017). The library relied on the immunoSEQ multiplex PCR assay. The multiplex PCR relied on a mix of 60 forward primers for TCR Vbeta segments and 13 reverse primers for TCR Jbeta segments. TCRdb stores this immuneACCESS table with in-frame sequences only. Part of the clones is absent; in the studies checked, under half of the shortfall reflects unresolved V genes, and no reason is known for the rest. The sample has under 250,000 clones on record, more than 75% of them singletons. 0.2% to 0.25% of the sample is held by the ten biggest clonotypes. The sequencing sample was made of PBMCs. These TCRs come from a girl aged 2-15 years in good health and CMV-seronegative.

The rearrangement uses TRBV4-2 and TRBJ1-1; TRBD1 might be the D (5 bases). Per the germline V gene, CDR1 is LGHNA and CDR2 is YNFKEQ. V was trimmed by 0 bases and J by 6 bases, leaving 20 bases between them. The CDR3 length is 17 residues. The CDR3 sequence is CASSQDKETHWGPEAFF. The CDR3 DNA is TGTGCCAGCAGCCAAGATAAGGAGACCCACTGGGGCCCTGAAGCTTTCTTT.

V gene TRBV5-1 combines with J gene TRBJ1-6; D uncertain. The V gene lost 3 bases and the J gene lost 0 bases, with 13 bases spanning the gap. Germline V gene sequence: CDR1 SGHRS, CDR2 YFSETQ. The CDR3 spans 17 residues. In DNA form, the CDR3 reads TGCGCCAGCAGCTCCGAACCCACAGACTCCTATAATTCACCCCTCCACTTT. Protein sequence: CASSSEPTDSYNSPLHF. Full variable domain (outside the CDR3, taken from reference TRBV5-1 and TRBJ1-6): KAGVTQTPRYLIKTRGQQVTLSCSPISGHRSVSWYQQTPGQGLQFLFEYFSETQRNKGNFPGRFSGRQFSNSRSEMNVSTLELGDSALYLCASSSEPTDSYNSPLHFGNGTRLTVT.

The table lists this clone with a count of one. This rearrangement joins TRBV7-9 to TRBJ2-7; 11 bases are shared with TRBD2. Germline lookup yields CDR1 SEHNR and CDR2 FQNEAQ (reference sequence). The CDR3 totals 15 residues. Unmatched junction bases numbered 4, after V lost 5 bases and J lost 1 base. The CDR3 nucleotides are TGTGCCAGCAGCCCCCGACTAGCGGGGTCCTACGAGCAGTACTTC. Translation gives CASSPRLAGSYEQYF.

The chain carries TRBV7-9 and TRBJ2-5, with 10 nucleotides matching TRBD1. This CDR3 has 17 residues. V lost 5 bases to trimming and J lost 7 bases; unmatched junction nucleotides: 16. Per the germline V gene, CDR1 is SEHNR and CDR2 is FQNEAQ (reference sequence). The CDR3 bases are TGTGCCAGCAGCCACACCCGGGACAGGGGTAGAAGGGCGACCCAGTACTTC. The encoded protein is CASSHTRDRGRRATQYF.

V and J are TRBV30 and TRBJ1-2; 8 bases agree with TRBD1. The germline V gene has CDR1 GTSNPN and CDR2 SVGIG (reference sequence). The CDR3 totals 12 residues. The V segment lost 4 bases and the J segment 12 bases; nucleotides outside the gene matches: 10. CDR3 sequence: CAWIRSGQAHTF. Here the CDR3 DNA reads TGTGCCTGGATTCGATCGGGACAGGCCCACACCTTC. The full variable domain, with the rest looked up from reference TRBV30 and TRBJ1-2, is SQTIHQWPATLVQPVGSPLSLECTVEGTSNPNLYWYRQAAGRGLQLLFYSVGIGQISSEVPQNLSASRPQDRQFILSSKKLLLSDSGFYLCAWIRSGQAHTFGSGTRLTVV.

The chain links TRBV27 to TRBJ2-1; TRBD2 agrees at 11 bases. CDR1 and CDR2 from the germline V gene are MNHEY and SMNVEV (reference sequence). The CDR3 covers 13 residues. The J segment lost 6 bases and the V segment lost 8 bases, leaving 3 bases of the junction unmatched. The CDR3 DNA follows: TGTGCCAGCCGACTAGCGGGACCCAATGAGCAGTTCTTC. Protein sequence: CASRLAGPNEQFF.